This T cell receptor (beta chain) was profiled in a study of cytomegalovirus exposure and HLA in healthy donors. General study findings and limits: As a later analysis revealed, most CMV-associated TCR beta chains appeared HLA-restricted. As immune exposure information, only CMV serostatus was available.

CDR1 is SQVTM and CDR2 is ANQGSEA in the germline V gene. The CDR3 consists of 13 residues. Trimming pared 3 bases from V and 8 bases from J, leaving 16 bases between. The PCR made use of 60 Vbeta and 13 Jbeta primers. Authors' analysis steps: There were about 80 million unique TCR beta chains by a later count, and about 11 million of them were shared. Clones were sequenced by immunoSEQ multiplex PCR, and TCRdb holds only the in-frame ones, with some missing. V and J calls plus clone size are reproduced from that table; the DNA served to infer D and trimming. Of 100,000 to 150,000 clones detected, 83% appear once; the ten largest clones hold over 3%. Concerning this clone itself: Its antigen is undetermined.

Sample: PBMCs. This chain links TRBV29-1 with TRBJ1-2; no definite D call. This receptor was identified in a woman aged 40-49 years in good health and CMV-seropositive. CDR3 sequence: CSVDKDTAGGYTF. The CDR3 coding sequence is TGCAGCGTTGATAAGGATACCGCGGGGGGCTACACCTTC.